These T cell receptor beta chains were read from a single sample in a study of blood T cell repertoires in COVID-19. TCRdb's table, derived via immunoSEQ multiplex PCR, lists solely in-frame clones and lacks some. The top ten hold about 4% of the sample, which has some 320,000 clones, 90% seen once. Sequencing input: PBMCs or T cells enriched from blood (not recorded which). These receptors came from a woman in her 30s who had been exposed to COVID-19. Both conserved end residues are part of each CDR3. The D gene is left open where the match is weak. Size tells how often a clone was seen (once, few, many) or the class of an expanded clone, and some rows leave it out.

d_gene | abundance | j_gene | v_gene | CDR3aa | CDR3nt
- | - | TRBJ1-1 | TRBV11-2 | CASSSDSNTEAFF | TGTGCCAGCAGCTCAGACTCGAACACTGAAGCTTTCTTT
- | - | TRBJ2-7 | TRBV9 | CASSSTPGLGEQYF | TGTGCCAGCAGCTCCACTCCGGGTCTCGGTGAGCAGTACTTC
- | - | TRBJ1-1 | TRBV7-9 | CASSLGRGFTEAFF | TGTGCCAGCAGCTTAGGTCGGGGGTTCACTGAAGCTTTCTTT
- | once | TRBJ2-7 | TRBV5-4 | CASSFDSYEQYF | TGTGCCAGCAGCTTCGACAGCTACGAGCAGTACTTC
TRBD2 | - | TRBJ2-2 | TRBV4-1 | CASSQDGGGITGELFF | TGCGCCAGCAGCCAAGATGGCGGGGGGATCACCGGGGAGCTGTTTTTT
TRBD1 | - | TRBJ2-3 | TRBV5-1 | CASSVGTGRRTDTQYF | TGCGCCAGCAGCGTGGGGACAGGGAGGAGGACAGATACGCAGTATTTT
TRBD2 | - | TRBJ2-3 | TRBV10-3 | CAARPGTSSADTQYF | TGTGCCGCCCGCCCCGGGACTAGCTCGGCAGATACGCAGTATTTT
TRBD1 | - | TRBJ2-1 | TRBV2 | CASRVGTGSRNEQFF | TGTGCCAGCAGGGTCGGGACAGGGTCGCGAAATGAGCAGTTCTTC
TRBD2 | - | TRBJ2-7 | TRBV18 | CASSPRVAGARIEQYF | TGTGCCAGCTCACCACGGGTAGCGGGGGCCAGAATCGAGCAGTACTTC
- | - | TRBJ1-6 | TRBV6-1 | CASSAGTFRAPLHF | TGTGCCAGCAGTGCGGGGACTTTTCGGGCACCCCTCCACTTT
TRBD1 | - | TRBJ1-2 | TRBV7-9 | CASSLPGQGRGYTF | TGTGCCAGCAGCTTGCCGGGACAGGGTAGAGGCTACACCTTC
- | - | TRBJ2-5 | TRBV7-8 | CASSLLRVLDYQETQYF | TGTGCCAGCAGCTTATTGAGGGTGTTGGATTACCAAGAGACCCAGTACTTC
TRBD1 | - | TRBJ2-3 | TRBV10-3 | CAIFDRGRDTQYF | TGTGCCATATTCGACAGGGGGCGCGATACGCAGTATTTT
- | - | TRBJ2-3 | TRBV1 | CTSSQERHGTSGVTQYF | TGCACCAGCAGCCAAGAGAGGCACGGGACTAGCGGGGTTACGCAGTATTTT
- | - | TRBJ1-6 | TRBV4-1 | CASSQKSVDSGNSPLHF | TGCGCCAGCAGCCAAAAGAGTGTTGACTCGGGGAATTCACCCCTCCACTTT
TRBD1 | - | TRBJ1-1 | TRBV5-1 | CASSLGTGGNTEAFF | TGCGCCAGCAGCTTGGGGACAGGGGGGAACACTGAAGCTTTCTTT
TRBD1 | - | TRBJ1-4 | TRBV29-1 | CSAGTVLSEKLFF | TGCAGCGCGGGGACAGTGCTATCTGAAAAACTGTTTTTT
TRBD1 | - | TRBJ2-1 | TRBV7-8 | CASSLGDRPSSYNEQFF | TGTGCCAGCAGCTTAGGGGACAGGCCTAGCTCCTACAATGAGCAGTTCTTC
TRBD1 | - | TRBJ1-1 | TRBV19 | CASSNIGQGSEAFF | TGTGCCAGTAGTAACATTGGACAGGGAAGTGAAGCTTTCTTT
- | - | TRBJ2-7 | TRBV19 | CASSIRSGEGYEQYF | TGTGCCAGTAGTATTCGATCAGGGGAAGGCTACGAGCAGTACTTC
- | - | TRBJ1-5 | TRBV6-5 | CASSSWRGNQPQHF | TGTGCCAGCAGTTCGTGGAGGGGCAATCAGCCCCAGCATTTT
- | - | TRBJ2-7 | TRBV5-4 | CASSPGESYEQYF | TGTGCCAGCAGCCCCGGAGAATCCTACGAGCAGTACTTC
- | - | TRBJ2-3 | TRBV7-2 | CASSSGESTDTQYF | TGTGCCAGCAGCTCTGGAGAGAGCACAGATACGCAGTATTTT
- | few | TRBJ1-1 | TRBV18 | CASSPSPGDARTEAFF | TGTGCCAGCTCACCAAGCCCAGGGGACGCGCGCACTGAAGCTTTCTTT
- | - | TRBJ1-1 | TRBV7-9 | CASSLIRGVNTEAFF | TGTGCCAGCAGCTTAATCCGGGGGGTGAACACTGAAGCTTTCTTT
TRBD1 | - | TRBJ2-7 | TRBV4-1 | CASSQGQGAYEQYF | TGCGCCAGCAGCCAAGGCCAGGGGGCCTACGAGCAGTACTTC
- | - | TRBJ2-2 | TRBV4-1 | CASSQAGLGLTGELFF | TGCGCCAGCAGCCAAGCAGGGCTAGGGTTAACCGGGGAGCTGTTTTTT
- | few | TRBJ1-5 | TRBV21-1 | CASSSGGNQPQHF | TGTGCCAGCAGTTCGGGGGGCAATCAGCCCCAGCATTTT
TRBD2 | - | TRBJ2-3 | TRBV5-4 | CASSQRGTQYF | TGTGCCAGCAGCCAGCGGGGGACGCAGTATTTT
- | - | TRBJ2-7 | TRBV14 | CASSHLRWGHEQYF | TGTGCCAGCAGCCACCTACGATGGGGCCACGAGCAGTACTTC
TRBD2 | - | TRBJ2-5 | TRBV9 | CASSVLAGAETQYF | TGTGCCAGCAGCGTACTAGCGGGGGCCGAGACCCAGTACTTC
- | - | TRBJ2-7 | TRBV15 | CATSIRRREGDYERYF | TGTGCCACCAGCATTCGGCGGAGGGAGGGGGACTACGAGCGGTACTTC
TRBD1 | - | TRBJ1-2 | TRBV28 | CASSRGQGRYGYTF | TGTGCCAGCAGCCGAGGACAGGGCCGATATGGCTACACCTTC
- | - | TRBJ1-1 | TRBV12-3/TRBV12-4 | CASATGTNTEAFF | TGTGCCAGTGCAACAGGGACGAACACTGAAGCTTTCTTT
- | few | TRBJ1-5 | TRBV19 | CASSIEEDQPQHF | TGTGCCAGTAGTATAGAAGAGGATCAGCCCCAGCATTTT
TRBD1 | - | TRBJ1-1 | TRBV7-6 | CAIVGGSMNTEAFF | TGTGCCATCGTAGGGGGCAGCATGAACACTGAAGCTTTCTTT
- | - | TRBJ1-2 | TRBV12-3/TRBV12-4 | CASSFPRDYGYTF | TGTGCCAGCAGTTTTCCCAGGGACTATGGCTACACCTTC
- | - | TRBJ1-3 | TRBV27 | CASRQGLSGNTIYF | TGTGCCAGCAGACAGGGCCTCTCTGGAAACACCATATATTTT
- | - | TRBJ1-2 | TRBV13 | CASSLGPPVNYGYTF | TGTGCCAGCAGCTTAGGCCCCCCAGTTAACTATGGCTACACCTTC
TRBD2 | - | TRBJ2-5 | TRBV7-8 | CASSRTGEGETQYF | TGTGCCAGCAGCCGAACGGGGGAGGGGGAGACCCAGTACTTC
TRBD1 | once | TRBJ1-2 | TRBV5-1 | CASSSTGGASYTF | TGCGCCAGCAGCTCGACAGGGGGCGCGTCCTACACCTTC
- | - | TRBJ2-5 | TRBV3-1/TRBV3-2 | CASSLLPWGRWHQETQYF | TGTGCCAGCAGCCTTCTCCCATGGGGGCGGTGGCACCAAGAGACCCAGTACTTC
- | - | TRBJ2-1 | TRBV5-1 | CASAFRDQIYEQFF | TGCGCCAGCGCCTTCCGGGATCAGATCTATGAGCAGTTCTTC
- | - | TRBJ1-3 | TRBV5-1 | CASSLGGTSSGNTIYF | TGCGCCAGCAGCCTCGGGGGGACGAGCTCTGGAAACACCATATATTTT